This entry lists 18 T cell receptor beta chains sequenced from one sample in a study of T cell responses to AZD1222 COVID-19 vaccine. Sequencing was performed with immunoSEQ multiplex PCR; in TCRdb, only in-frame clones are kept and a portion is missing. The repertoire holds approximately 70,000 clones, with around 84% as singletons. The material sequenced was peripheral blood, taken on day 0 of AZD1222 vaccination. All receptors derive from an adult in good health.

The rearrangement joins TRBV5-1 to TRBJ2-7, with 10 positions matching TRBD1. There are 18 residues in the CDR3. Per the germline V gene, CDR1 is SGHRS and CDR2 is YFSETQ. J gave up 2 bases and V 2 bases, and 13 bases lay outside the gene matches. Here the CDR3 reads CASSFAGQGPKFPYEQYF. In nucleotides, the CDR3 is TGCGCCAGCAGCTTCGCGGGACAGGGGCCGAAATTCCCCTACGAGCAGTACTTC.

This chain uses TRBV6-6 with TRBJ1-4; 8 bases map to TRBD1. CDR1 is MNHNY, CDR2 SVGAGI, per germline (reference sequence). The CDR3 loop spans 21 amino acids. V was clipped by 6 bases and J by 1 base; unmatched bases: 22. The DNA of the CDR3 is TGTGCCAGCAGCCAGGACAGGGCAAAAACAGGGGGGCTTGGAACTAATGAAAAACTGTTTTTT. This gives the protein CASSQDRAKTGGLGTNEKLFF.

This clone showed up just a few times. This chain joins TRBV2 and TRBJ1-3; 7 bases are shared with TRBD1. The V and J ends lost 0 bases and 3 bases, in that order; junction bases with no gene match: 2. The CDR3 is 15 residues long. The germline gives CDR1 SNHLY, CDR2 FYNNEI. In nucleotides, the CDR3 is TGTGCCAGCAGTGAAGCCAGGGGGGATGGAAACACCATATATTTT. It is translated as CASSEARGDGNTIYF.

The chain uses TRBV5-1 and TRBJ2-5; D uncertain. The CDR3 has 13 amino acids. V lost 4 bases, J lost 1 base, and 8 bases lay in between. Germline V gives CDR1 SGHRS, CDR2 YFSETQ. This CDR3 is CASSALTQETQYF. The CDR3 DNA sequence: TGCGCCAGCAGCGCCCTCACCCAAGAGACCCAGTACTTC.

This clone occurred a few times. The V and J genes are TRBV2 and TRBJ2-5, with D unclear. Germline V gives CDR1 SNHLY, CDR2 FYNNEI. This CDR3 region has 13 residues. V shed 6 bases and J shed 2 bases, with 10 bases lying between them. This CDR3 is CASRIGGQETQYF. CDR3 coding DNA: TGTGCCAGCAGGATAGGTGGTCAAGAGACCCAGTACTTC.

This clone has a single count. The chain couples TRBV9 to TRBJ2-3; TRBD2 aligns across 8 bases. This CDR3 comprises 17 residues. J gave up 2 bases and V 0 bases, and 8 bases lay outside the gene matches. Per germline, CDR1 SGDLS and CDR2 YYNGEE. The CDR3 loop is CASSVEGSGDFTDTQYF. CDR3 nucleotides: TGTGCCAGCAGCGTAGAGGGTAGCGGGGACTTCACAGATACGCAGTATTTT.

The chain uses TRBV14 and TRBJ1-5; 7 bases are a match to TRBD1. V lost 5 bases to trimming and J lost 4 bases; unmatched junction nucleotides: 5. Germline CDR1 and CDR2: SGHDN and FVKESK. CDR3 length: 14 amino acids. The CDR3 DNA reads TGTGCCAGCAGCGTAGGGGGCGGGAATCAGCCCCAGCATTTT. It is translated as CASSVGGGNQPQHF. The full variable domain, its missing parts supplied by reference TRBV14 and TRBJ1-5, is EAGVTQFPSHSVIEKGQTVTLRCDPISGHDNLYWYRRVMGKEIKFLLHFVKESKQDESGMPNNRFLAERTGGTYSTLKVQPAELEDSGVYFCASSVGGGNQPQHFGDGTRLSIL.

This clone was observed a few times. The chain combines TRBV6-5 with TRBJ2-7; the D gene is possibly TRBD2 (5 bases). The CDR3 runs 14 residues. Germline CDR1 and CDR2: MNHEY and SVGAGI. V shed 0 bases and J shed 4 bases, with 10 bases lying between them. The DNA for the CDR3 is TGTGCCAGCAGTTACTCAGCGGCAGCTTACGAGCAGTACTTC. Protein: CASSYSAAAYEQYF.

J is TRBJ1-5 and V is TRBV11-2; the match to TRBD1 covers 9 bases. V gave up 4 bases and J gave up 7 bases; unmatched junction bases: 8. The CDR3 totals 15 residues. Germline CDR1 SGHAT, CDR2 FQNNGV. CDR3 DNA: TGTGCCAGCAGCTCCGGGACAGGGTATAGCCAGCCCCAGCATTTT. It codes for CASSSGTGYSQPQHF.

V usage is TRBV6-5 and J usage is TRBJ2-5, with 9 nucleotides matching TRBD2. Losses at the gene ends were 6 bases for V and 4 bases for J; bases not matched to a gene: 3. The CDR3 totals 13 residues. The germline V gene has CDR1 MNHEY and CDR2 SVGAGI. The CDR3, as DNA: TGTGCCAGCAGGCGGGAGGGGACAGAGACCCAGTACTTC. Amino acid sequence: CASRREGTETQYF.

The rearrangement uses TRBV12-3 or TRBV12-4 and TRBJ2-3; TRBD1 or TRBD2 may be the D gene (5 bases each). V lost 6 bases to trimming and J lost 7 bases, with 11 bases between them. The CDR3 has 12 residues. In DNA form, the CDR3 reads TGTGCCAGCAGCCAGGGACCTAATACGCAGTATTTT. Its translation: CASSQGPNTQYF.

The chain couples TRBV7-9 to TRBJ1-6, with D uncertain. Trimming shortened V by 5 bases and J by 7 bases, and 12 bases separated the two germline ends. The CDR3 sequence is 14 residues long. The germline gives CDR1 SEHNR, CDR2 FQNEAQ (reference sequence). The CDR3 is CASSGRAPNSPLHF. In nucleotides, the CDR3 is TGTGCCAGCAGCGGCCGGGCCCCCAATTCACCCCTCCACTTT.

The rearrangement uses TRBV2 and TRBJ1-4; TRBD1 is a possible D gene (6 bases). There are 13 residues in the CDR3. Germline CDR1 SNHLY, CDR2 FYNNEI. V was pared by 8 bases and J by 5 bases, with 12 bases between. For the CDR3, the DNA is TGTGCCAGCGACGACAGGCCGAATGAAAAACTGTTTTTT. Its translation is CASDDRPNEKLFF.

The CDR3 sequence: CASNRDPGEQYF. The CDR3 DNA reads TGCGCCAGCAACCGGGACCCTGGTGAGCAGTACTTC. V is TRBV5-1 and J is TRBJ2-7; D may correspond to TRBD1 or TRBD2 (5 bases each). V shed 6 bases and J shed 7 bases, with 14 bases lying between them. CDR1 is SGHRS and CDR2 is YFSETQ in the germline V gene. This CDR3 contains 12 residues.

As to this clone: Other DNA sequences within the sample encode an identical CDR3. This chain connects TRBV12-3 or TRBV12-4 to TRBJ1-5, with a tentative D call TRBD1 (5 bases). Trimming stripped 3 bases from V and 6 bases from J, with 9 bases between. The length of the CDR3 is 13 residues. The CDR3 region is CASSFGGGQPQHF. The CDR3 nucleotides are TGTGCCAGCAGTTTTGGGGGAGGTCAGCCCCAGCATTTT.

The chain joins TRBV3-1 (or the pseudogene TRBV3-2) to TRBJ1-6; 9 bases align to TRBD1. This CDR3 is built from 16 residues. CDR1 is LGHDT and CDR2 is YNNKEL in the germline V gene (reference sequence). Trimming cost V 3 bases and J 12 bases; bases outside gene matches: 12. DNA of the CDR3: TGTGCCAGCAGCCATAACCCTTCACAGGGGGCGAGACCCCTCCACTTT. This codes for CASSHNPSQGARPLHF.

The chain links TRBV7-6 to TRBJ2-7; 7 positions agree with TRBD1. The trim removed 4 bases at V and 2 bases at J, leaving 2 bases unmatched. This CDR3 region has 13 residues. Germline V gives CDR1 SGHVS, CDR2 FNYEAQ. CDR3 sequence: CASSWGQTYEQYF. The CDR3 nucleotides read TGTGCCAGCAGCTGGGGACAGACCTACGAGCAGTACTTC.

This clone has a handful of counts. The V call is TRBV6-5, the J call TRBJ1-1; TRBD1 might be the D (5 bases). The V end lost 6 bases, the J end lost 1 base, and 12 bases lay between the germline ends. The germline CDR1 and CDR2 sequences are MNHEY and SVGAGI. The CDR3 totals 14 residues. In DNA form, the CDR3 reads TGTGCCAGCAGGGGAACCGGGGCGAACACTGAAGCTTTCTTT. This gives the protein CASRGTGANTEAFF.